The 20 T cell receptor beta chains given below trace back to one sample, sequenced in a study of shared clonotypes between healthy human individuals. CD45RO negativity and positive selection for CCR7 defined naive CD8 cells, a population that excluded terminally differentiated effector memory CD45RA+ cells. Using immunoSEQ multiplex PCR, the repertoire was profiled, and TCRdb retains in-frame clones only, with some absent. The profile shows millions of clones, 90% to 95% of them singletons. Sequencing was carried out using naive CD8+ T cells from PBMCs. The receptor set was obtained from a man between 18 and 35 years old in good health. Some clones in this sample may be carry-over from other donors' samples.

V is TRBV5-6 and J is TRBJ1-2, with 7 bases identical to TRBD1. The trim removed 6 bases at V and 2 bases at J, leaving 7 bases unmatched. Germline CDR1 is SGHDT and CDR2 is YYEEEE. The CDR3 extends over 14 amino acids. The CDR3 nucleotides are TGTGCCAGCAACGCCGGGACAGCCAACTATGGCTACACCTTC. This sequence encodes CASNAGTANYGYTF.

The chain combines TRBV5-8 with TRBJ2-6; D unclear. The CDR3 spans 18 residues. Trimming left V 4 bases short and J 2 bases short, with 19 bases between. Per germline, CDR1 SGHTS and CDR2 YDEGEE. The CDR3 DNA reads TGTGCCAGCAGCCTCGGGCCTAGAGAAAAGGCTGGGGCCAACGTCCTGACTTTC. It encodes CASSLGPREKAGANVLTF.

The chain is built from TRBV20-1 and TRBJ1-1; possible D gene TRBD1, 6 bases. Germline V gene data show CDR1 as DFQATT and CDR2 as SNEGSKA (reference sequence). The CDR3 covers 11 residues. Trimming shortened V by 5 bases and J by 4 bases, and 8 bases separated the two germline ends. The CDR3 DNA sequence: TGCAGTGCTGGGGGGCCCACTGAAGCTTTCTTT. It is translated as CSAGGPTEAFF.

The chain joins TRBV19 to TRBJ1-2; D is ambiguous. Trimming stripped 7 bases from V and 4 bases from J, with 13 bases between. The germline V gene has CDR1 LNHDA and CDR2 SQIVND (reference sequence). CDR3 length: 13 amino acids. CDR3 nucleotide sequence: TGTGCCAGTACCGAACCAGACACCTATGGCTACACCTTC. Amino acid sequence: CASTEPDTYGYTF.

The CDR3 DNA sequence: TGCGCCAGCAGCTTCGGCGGGGGTTTTCCCTACGAGCAGTACTTC. Translating gives CASSFGGGFPYEQYF. The chain couples TRBV5-1 to TRBJ2-7; 7 nucleotides agree with TRBD2. The CDR3 is 15 residues long. CDR1 and CDR2 (germline): SGHRS, YFSETQ. J gave up 2 bases and V 2 bases, and 7 bases lay outside the gene matches.

This chain connects TRBV7-9 to TRBJ2-7, with D unclear. CDR1 and CDR2 (germline): SEHNR, FQNEAQ (reference sequence). Trimming stripped 5 bases from V and 4 bases from J, with 18 bases between. This CDR3 region has 15 residues. CDR3 sequence: CASSPTDPNLYEQYF. CDR3 nucleotides: TGTGCCAGCAGCCCTACGGACCCCAACCTTTACGAGCAGTACTTC.

In the case of this clone: A much larger clone lies a single base off, so this may be a read error. The chain employs TRBV7-9 and TRBJ2-5; the D is unclear. Germline-derived CDR1 and CDR2 are SEHNR and FQNEAQ (reference sequence). V lost 2 bases and J 5 bases, leaving 6 bases between the germline ends. This CDR3 has 12 amino acids. DNA of the CDR3: TGTGCCAGCAGCTTAATCCGGGAGACCCAGTACTTC. This encodes CASSLIRETQYF.

The chain couples TRBV15 to TRBJ2-5; 10 bases match TRBD2. This CDR3 region has 15 residues. V lost 0 bases, J lost 4 bases, and 2 bases stayed unmatched. Germline V lookup: CDR1 LNHNV, CDR2 YYDKDF (reference sequence). CDR3: CATSRELAGRETQYF. In DNA, the CDR3 is TGTGCCACCAGCAGAGAACTAGCGGGAAGAGAGACCCAGTACTTC. The full variable domain, completed using reference TRBV15 and TRBJ2-5, is DAMVIQNPRYQVTQFGKPVTLSCSQTLNHNVMYWYQQKSSQAPKLLFHYYDKDFNNEADTPDNFQSRRPNTSFCFLDIRSPGLGDTAMYLCATSRELAGRETQYFGPGTRLLVL.

A single count supports this clone. The chain uses TRBV18 and TRBJ1-5; 7 nucleotides match TRBD1. Trimming cost V 3 bases and J 2 bases; bases outside gene matches: 4. This CDR3 has 15 residues. Germline assignment: CDR1 KGHSH and CDR2 LQKENI. The CDR3 loop is CASSPETGRNQPQHF. The CDR3 DNA reads as TGTGCCAGCTCACCTGAGACAGGGCGCAATCAGCCCCAGCATTTT.

The chain links TRBV14 to TRBJ2-1, with 10 bases identical to TRBD1. Germline loops: CDR1 SGHDN, CDR2 FVKESK. J lost 3 bases, V lost 4 bases, and 12 bases had no gene match. This CDR3 is built from 18 residues. The CDR3 protein is CASSPNAPGQGNYNEQFF. CDR3 DNA: TGTGCCAGCAGCCCAAATGCGCCGGGACAGGGGAACTACAATGAGCAGTTCTTC.

V is TRBV7-3 and J is TRBJ2-1; D is possibly TRBD1 or TRBD2 (5 bases each). This CDR3 has 14 residues. The germline V gene has CDR1 SGHTA and CDR2 FQGTGA. Trimming pared 5 bases from V and 2 bases from J, leaving 10 bases between. CDR3 loop: CASSPGTPYNEQFF. As DNA, the CDR3 is TGTGCCAGCAGCCCCGGGACGCCCTACAATGAGCAGTTCTTC.

This clone was seen once. This chain connects TRBV7-2 to TRBJ1-3; 8 nucleotides match TRBD1. V shed 7 bases, J shed 1 base, and the junction held 3 bases outside the gene matches. The CDR3 consists of 14 residues. CDR1 and CDR2 from the germline V gene are SGHTA and FQGNSA. As DNA, the CDR3 is TGTGCCAGCACCTACAGGGGGTCTGGAAACACCATATATTTT. It yields the protein CASTYRGSGNTIYF.

The CDR3: CASSFTLGLAGNNEQFF. CDR3 coding DNA: TGTGCCAGCAGCTTCACCCTAGGACTAGCGGGTAACAATGAGCAGTTCTTC. The chain couples TRBV7-8 to TRBJ2-1; TRBD2 aligns across 11 bases. This CDR3 comprises 17 residues. The junction had 9 bases not matched to a gene; V was cut back by 3 bases and J by 5 bases. Looked up from germline, CDR1 is SGHVS and CDR2 is FQNEAQ.

The chain combines TRBV2 with TRBJ1-1; perhaps TRBD1 as D (5 bases). The CDR3 runs to 13 residues. Per germline, CDR1 SNHLY and CDR2 FYNNEI. Between the trimmed V and J ends, which lost 6 bases and 4 bases, there was a span of 12 bases. This chain's CDR3 is CASRKQGSTEAFF. The CDR3 DNA follows: TGTGCCAGCAGAAAGCAGGGATCCACTGAAGCTTTCTTT.

This rearrangement joins TRBV1 to TRBJ2-1; TRBD1 reflects the table's D call only, with no check against the DNA. TRBV1 is marked as a pseudogene. This CDR3 has 23 amino acids. Written as DNA, the CDR3 is TGCACCAGCAGCCAAGATCAGGGGGAGATTCGGCCTAAGGCCTCCGCGAGAGTGAGTGAGCAGTTCTTC. Amino acid sequence: CTSSQDQGEIRPKASARVSEQFF.

This clone was counted a single time. The genes are TRBV28 and TRBJ2-7, with D possibly being TRBD1 (6 bases). The CDR3 spans 15 residues. V shed 6 bases and J shed 3 bases, with 18 bases lying between them. Germline CDR1 and CDR2: MDHEN and SYDVKM. DNA for the CDR3: TGTGCCAGCAGGTTACAGGGTGATCATTTCTACGAGCAGTACTTC. Its protein is CASRLQGDHFYEQYF.

The gene calls are TRBV30 and TRBJ2-5; 11 bases map to TRBD1. The J call is doubtful: the DNA matches TRBJ2-7 better. From germline, CDR1 is GTSNPN and CDR2 SVGIG (reference sequence). The CDR3 has 15 amino acids. Written as DNA, the CDR3 is TGTGCCTGGAGCGGCGGGACAGGGGGAACCTACGAGCAGTACTTC. Translation gives CAWSGGTGGTYEQYF.

This clone was recorded only once. The chain uses TRBV11-2 and TRBJ2-1; 8 bases line up with TRBD1. The CDR3 contains 17 residues. V lost 1 base to trimming and J lost 6 bases; unmatched junction nucleotides: 11. Germline V lookup: CDR1 SGHAT, CDR2 FQNNGV. The CDR3 DNA reads TGTGCCAGCAGCTTAGCAACCGGGACAGGTAGTGTCAATGAGCAGTTCTTC. Translated, it gives CASSLATGTGSVNEQFF. Using reference TRBV11-2 and TRBJ2-1 for the parts outside the CDR3, the full variable domain is EAGVAQSPRYKIIEKRQSVAFWCNPISGHATLYWYQQILGQGPKLLIQFQNNGVVDDSQLPKDRFSAERLKGVDSTLKIQPAKLEDSAVYLCASSLATGTGSVNEQFFGPGTRLTVL.

The chain has TRBV7-9 and TRBJ1-1, with D maybe TRBD1 (6 bases). The CDR3 has 15 amino acids. Trimming shortened V by 7 bases and J by 2 bases, and 17 bases separated the two germline ends. CDR1 SEHNR and CDR2 FQNEAQ come from the germline V gene (reference sequence). CDR3 bases: TGTGCCAGCATGGGGGCACACTGGGTCAACACTGAAGCTTTCTTT. Residues: CASMGAHWVNTEAFF. The full variable domain, with the rest looked up from reference TRBV7-9 and TRBJ1-1, is DTGVSQNPRHKITKRGQNVTFRCDPISEHNRLYWYRQTLGQGPEFLTYFQNEAQLEKSRLLSDRFSAERPKGSFSTLEIQRTEQGDSAMYLCASMGAHWVNTEAFFGQGTRLTVV.

This clone was seen just once. As DNA, the CDR3 is TGCGCCAGCAGCATGCGGACTAGCGGGACTAGCACAGATACGCAGTATTTT. It translates to CASSMRTSGTSTDTQYF. This chain uses TRBV5-1 with TRBJ2-3; 12 bases line up with TRBD2. Germline assignment: CDR1 SGHRS and CDR2 YFSETQ. The CDR3 spans 17 residues. With 4 bases clipped from V and 0 bases from J, the junction kept 6 bases outside the gene matches.